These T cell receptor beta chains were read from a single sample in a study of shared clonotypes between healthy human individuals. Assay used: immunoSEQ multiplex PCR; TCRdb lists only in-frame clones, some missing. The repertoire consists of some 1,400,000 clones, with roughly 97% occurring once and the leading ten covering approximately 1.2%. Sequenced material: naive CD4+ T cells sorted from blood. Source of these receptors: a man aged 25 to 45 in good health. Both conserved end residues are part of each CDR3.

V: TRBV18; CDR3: CASSPWYSPAGNQPQHF
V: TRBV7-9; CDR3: CASSLLVRGQETQYF
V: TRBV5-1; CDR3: CASSLQGTLDGYTF
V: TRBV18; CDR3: CASSPTGQGLTDTQYF
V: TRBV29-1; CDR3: CSVSGTGANQPQHF
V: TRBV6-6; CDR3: CASTEARVNTIYF
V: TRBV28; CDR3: CASGGWGNQPQHF
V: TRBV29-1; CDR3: CSVGRDPYTGELFF
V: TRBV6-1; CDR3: CASTPGLIETQYF
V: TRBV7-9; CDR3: CASSFRTGTPLVNTEAFF
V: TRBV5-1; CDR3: CASSPGRRGSGNTIYF
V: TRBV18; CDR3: CASSPTATNEKLFF
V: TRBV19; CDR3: CASSLGTGAGVNQPQHF
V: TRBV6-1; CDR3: CASSEWTSGSEQYF
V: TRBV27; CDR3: CASSLRRLASQGFSEKLFF
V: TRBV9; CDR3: CASSATLAGMINEQFF
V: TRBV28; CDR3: CASRYTFRGISYEQYF
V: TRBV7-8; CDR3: CASSSRGLAGSYEQYF
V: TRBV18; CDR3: CASSRDRAKGTGELFF
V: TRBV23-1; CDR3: CASSLPPGQGVYEQYF
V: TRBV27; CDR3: CASSLRDGSYNEQFF
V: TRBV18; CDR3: CASTRDANEKLFF
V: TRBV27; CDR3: CASSLLTGHDPYYNEQFF